The 21 T cell receptor beta chains reported below all come from one sample, sequenced in a study of CD8 T cells in ankylosing spondylitis. TCRdb analysed the 5' RACE reads with MiXCR anew, one entry per CDR3 protein. The data show approximately 180,000 distinct CDR3 sequences, approximately 18% seen once. Material for sequencing was blood, either unsorted or a sorted T cell fraction (not recorded which). All receptors derive from a male donor between 5 and 35 years old with ankylosing spondylitis or in good health (not recorded which).

This clonotype was found many times. This chain uses TRBV6-5 with TRBJ2-1; D is possibly TRBD2 (5 bases). V dropped 9 bases and J dropped 0 bases, with 15 bases sitting between them. This CDR3 contains 15 residues. Per the germline V gene, CDR1 is MNHEY and CDR2 is SVGAGI. CDR3 loop: CARWTHLFSYNEQFF. CDR3 nucleotide sequence: TGTGCCAGGTGGACTCACCTTTTCTCCTACAATGAGCAGTTCTTC.

In its sample, this clonotype was seen many times. This chain uses TRBV24-1 with TRBJ2-1; TRBD2 aligns across 7 bases. Per germline, CDR1 KGHDR and CDR2 SFDVKD. V shed 5 bases, J shed 7 bases, and the junction held 7 bases outside the gene matches. The CDR3 has 14 amino acids. The CDR3 DNA is TGTGCCACCAGTGGCGGGACTACCCTAAATGAGCAGTTCTTC. It translates to CATSGGTTLNEQFF.

This clonotype appeared many times. The V call is TRBV4-2, the J call TRBJ2-7; D is unclear. Trimming shortened V by 1 base and J by 3 bases, and 16 bases separated the two germline ends. The germline gives CDR1 LGHNA, CDR2 YNFKEQ. The CDR3 length is 16 residues. CDR3 bases: TGTGCCAGCAGCCAAGGGGCAAAGAGGCAAAACTACGAGCAGTACTTC. Translation gives CASSQGAKRQNYEQYF.

This clonotype was found many times. The chain combines TRBV7-9 with TRBJ2-7, with TRBD2 identical over 12 bases. Per germline, CDR1 SEHNR and CDR2 FQNEAQ (reference sequence). Germline trimming cut 5 bases from V and 4 bases from J; bases unmatched to any gene: 9. The CDR3 totals 16 residues. CDR3: CASSETSGRKMYEQYF. CDR3 nucleotide sequence: TGTGCCAGCAGCGAGACTAGCGGGAGAAAGATGTACGAGCAGTACTTC.

The chain uses TRBV7-2 and TRBJ2-7; D might be TRBD1 (6 bases). Trimming removed 2 bases at V and 5 bases at J, with 10 bases between. The CDR3 covers 13 residues. CDR1 and CDR2 (germline): SGHTA, FQGNSA. The CDR3 coding sequence is TGTGCCAGCAGCTTACGTTCAGGGGACGAGCAGTACTTC. Translation gives CASSLRSGDEQYF. Variable domain in full (rest from reference TRBV7-2 and TRBJ2-7): GAGVSQSPSNKVTEKGKDVELRCDPISGHTALYWYRQSLGQGLEFLIYFQGNSAPDKSGLPSDRFSAERTGGSVSTLTIQRTQQEDSAVYLCASSLRSGDEQYFGPGTRLTVT.

This clonotype was picked up many times. The V gene is TRBV12-3 or TRBV12-4, the J gene TRBJ1-6; D remains unclear. Trimming stripped 2 bases from V and 9 bases from J, with 5 bases between. CDR3 length: 12 amino acids. CDR3 in DNA: TGTGCCAGCAGTTTATCCGGTTCACCCCTCCACTTT. It specifies CASSLSGSPLHF.

This clonotype was recorded at least ten times. This chain uses TRBV20-1 with TRBJ2-7; D is unclear. Germline CDR1 DFQATT, CDR2 SNEGSKA (reference sequence). This CDR3 has 12 residues. V shed 1 base and J shed 3 bases, with 7 bases lying between them. In nucleotides, the CDR3 is TGCAGTGCTAGAGGTGAAAGCTACGAGCAGTACGTC. Translated, it gives CSARGESYEQYV.

The table lists this clonotype with many counts. V and J are TRBV5-1 and TRBJ2-7, with 7 bases that match TRBD1. Germline trimming cut 2 bases from V and 0 bases from J; bases unmatched to any gene: 2. Germline V gene sequence: CDR1 SGHRS, CDR2 YFSETQ. The length of the CDR3 is 14 residues. CDR3 sequence reads: CASSFGDSSYEQYF. The CDR3 DNA sequence: TGCGCCAGCAGCTTCGGGGACAGCTCCTACGAGCAGTACTTC.

This clonotype was observed a handful of times. The CDR3 region is CASSIGVGEGEQYF. DNA of the CDR3: TGTGCCAGTAGTATTGGGGTCGGGGAGGGCGAGCAGTACTTC. The chain employs TRBV19 and TRBJ2-7; 7 positions match TRBD2. This CDR3 is 14 amino acids long. Germline trimming cut 3 bases from V and 6 bases from J; bases unmatched to any gene: 8. The germline CDR1 and CDR2 sequences are LNHDA and SQIVND (reference sequence). The variable domain in full, completed from reference TRBV19 and TRBJ2-7, reads DGGITQSPKYLFRKEGQNVTLSCEQNLNHDAMYWYRQDPGQGLRLIYYSQIVNDFQKGDIAEGYSVSREKKESFPLTVTSAQKNPTAFYLCASSIGVGEGEQYFGPGTRLTVT.

The chain combines TRBV20-1 with TRBJ2-5; 13 bases are a match to TRBD2. Per the germline V gene, CDR1 is DFQATT and CDR2 is SNEGSKA (reference sequence). Germline trimming cut 5 bases from V and 7 bases from J; bases unmatched to any gene: 7. The CDR3 runs to 14 residues. The CDR3 here is CSACGLAGEVTQYF. In DNA form, the CDR3 reads TGCAGTGCTTGTGGACTAGCGGGAGAAGTGACCCAGTACTTC.

This clonotype was seen repeatedly, ten times or more. The CDR3 here is CASSLFGSIYNEQFF. The CDR3 coding sequence is TGTGCCAGCAGTTTGTTCGGGAGTATATACAATGAGCAGTTCTTC. V is TRBV12-3 or TRBV12-4 and J is TRBJ2-1; D may be TRBD2 (6 bases). CDR3 length: 15 amino acids. Trimming shortened V by 3 bases and J by 4 bases, and 13 bases separated the two germline ends.

This clonotype was counted ten times or more. This sequence joins TRBV12-3 or TRBV12-4 and TRBJ2-2; D call uncertain. Trimming left V 6 bases short and J 1 base short, with 6 bases between. This CDR3 is built from 13 residues. CDR3 coding DNA: TGTGCCAGCAGAAAACAGAACACCGGGGAGCTGTTTTTT. Translation gives CASRKQNTGELFF.

This clonotype was observed many times. The gene calls are TRBV4-3 and TRBJ2-1, with 13 positions matching TRBD2. J was trimmed by 8 bases and V by 1 base; bases with no gene match: 8. The CDR3 has 17 amino acids. Looked up from germline, CDR1 is LGHNA and CDR2 is YSLEER. CDR3 nucleotide sequence: TGCGCCAGCAGCCAAGGCTTACTAGCGGGAGGGGTTGATGAGCAGTTCTTC. The encoded protein is CASSQGLLAGGVDEQFF.

This clonotype was seen ten or more times. The chain has TRBV6-2 or TRBV6-3 and TRBJ1-1; D not resolved. V lost 6 bases and J 1 base, leaving 18 bases between the germline ends. The germline CDR1 and CDR2 sequences are MNHEY and SVGEGT. The CDR3 has 16 amino acids. CDR3 sequence reads: CASSSSLIGRNTEAFF. The CDR3 nucleotides are TGTGCCAGCAGCTCCTCCTTGATTGGACGGAACACTGAAGCTTTCTTT.

The CDR3 spells CSVDPTSGSTDTQYF. CDR3 in DNA: TGCAGCGTCGACCCGACTAGCGGGAGTACAGATACGCAGTATTTT. The V call is TRBV29-1, the J call TRBJ2-3; TRBD2 aligns across 12 bases. The CDR3 sequence is 15 residues long. Trimming cost V 6 bases and J 3 bases; bases outside gene matches: 7. In germline, CDR1 is SQVTM, CDR2 ANQGSEA.

This clonotype was seen ten or more times. The genes are TRBV28 and TRBJ2-1, with D perhaps TRBD1 (5 bases). This CDR3 is built from 13 residues. The germline CDR1 and CDR2 sequences are MDHEN and SYDVKM. The V end was cut by 8 bases, the J end by 0 bases, with 8 bases between. The CDR3 nucleotides are TGTGCCAGCCAGGGTCGCTCCTACAATGAGCAGTTCTTC. It specifies CASQGRSYNEQFF. Looking up the rest from reference TRBV28 and TRBJ2-1 gives the full variable domain: DVKVTQSSRYLVKRTGEKVFLECVQDMDHENMFWYRQDPGLGLRLIYFSYDVKMKEKGDIPEGYSVSREKKERFSLILESASTNQTSMYLCASQGRSYNEQFFGPGTRLTVL.

The CDR3 DNA sequence: TGTGCCTGGAGTGTCGGCTCACTACCCTACAATGAGCAGTTCTTC. Amino acid sequence: CAWSVGSLPYNEQFF. The chain joins TRBV30 to TRBJ2-1; no reliable D call. The germline V and J ends were trimmed by 0 bases and 2 bases, with 11 bases remaining between them. The CDR3 extends over 15 amino acids. Germline-derived CDR1 and CDR2 are GTSNPN and SVGIG (reference sequence).

This clonotype was detected many times. The genes are TRBV2 and TRBJ2-5; the match to TRBD1 covers 9 bases. Germline V gene lookup returns CDR1 SNHLY and CDR2 FYNNEI. J gave up 4 bases and V 10 bases, and 13 bases lay outside the gene matches. This CDR3 has 15 amino acids. CDR3 region: CATGRDREAAETQYF. The CDR3 DNA sequence: TGTGCCACTGGCCGGGACAGGGAGGCCGCAGAGACCCAGTACTTC. The entire variable domain, with the rest obtained from reference TRBV2 and TRBJ2-5, is as follows: EPEVTQTPSHQVTQMGQEVILRCVPISNHLYFYWYRQILGQKVEFLVSFYNNEISEKSEIFDDQFSVERPDGSNFTLKIRSTKLEDSAMYFCATGRDREAAETQYFGPGTRLLVL.

The chain carries TRBV7-2 and TRBJ2-1; 10 bases match TRBD2. CDR1 SGHTA and CDR2 FQGNSA come from the germline V gene. The CDR3 covers 15 residues. Germline trimming cut 4 bases from V and 7 bases from J; bases unmatched to any gene: 7. CDR3 sequence: CASSSGLAAANEQFF. In DNA form, the CDR3 reads TGTGCCAGCAGCTCCGGACTAGCGGCGGCGAATGAGCAGTTCTTC.

This chain uses TRBV12-3 or TRBV12-4 with TRBJ1-6; 7 bases match TRBD1. The CDR3 extends over 13 amino acids. J was trimmed by 7 bases and V by 5 bases; bases with no gene match: 2. The CDR3 spells CASSPGQNSPLHF. CDR3 bases: TGTGCCAGCAGTCCGGGACAGAATTCACCCCTCCACTTT.

The chain has TRBV30 and TRBJ2-7; TRBD2 is a possible D gene (6 bases). V lost 2 bases and J 6 bases, leaving 8 bases between the germline ends. Germline CDR1 is GTSNPN and CDR2 is SVGIG (reference sequence). The CDR3 length is 11 residues. Here the CDR3 reads CAWSSGVEQYV. DNA of the CDR3: TGTGCCTGGAGTTCGGGGGTCGAGCAGTACGTC.